This T cell receptor (beta chain) emerged from a study of shared clonotypes between healthy human individuals. Broader study findings: Relative to clonotypes present in all four donors, those not shared had lower generation probabilities. The expectation was that sequencing depth would affect clonotype sharing among donors.

To note about this clone: The antigen is undetermined.

Template for every sorted-subset replicate PCR totaled roughly 200 ng DNA, 25,000 to 35,000 T cell genomes. The data were produced by immunoSEQ multiplex PCR, yet TCRdb's version contains in-frame clones alone and is incomplete. The table shows roughly 700,000 clones, with approximately 79% occurring only once. CDR1 is MNHEY and CDR2 is SVGAGI in the germline V gene. The CDR3 has 12 residues. Trimming shortened V by 2 bases and J by 10 bases, and 9 bases separated the two germline ends. Partitioning of CD4+ cells yielded a CD45RA+ naive subset and a CD45RA-negative memory subset. The sequenced sample consisted of memory CD4+ T cells sorted from blood. Sample subset: CD45RA-negative fraction. The TCR was taken from a woman aged 25-40 years in good health. This chain links TRBV6-5 with TRBJ2-1; tentative D call: TRBD2 (6 bases). The CDR3 DNA reads as TGTGCCAGCAGTTACCGACGGGAGGAGCAGTTCTTC. It encodes CASSYRREEQFF.